This record looks at one TCR beta chain sequence and its context. The sample is drawn from a study of blood T cell repertoires in COVID-19. Across the whole study: Acute-phase and convalescent COVID-19 samples originated in the United States, Italy and Spain. PBMCs, B-cell-depleted T cells, or T cells provided the cDNA or gDNA that made up the material.

Authors' methods: Reference gene primers were amplified, and this amplification served to estimate nucleated cell counts. Only in-frame clones appear in the TCRdb table, and some are missing; sequencing was by immunoSEQ multiplex PCR. V and J calls and clone size are as listed in that table; D and trimming were resolved from the DNA. The sample yields roughly 130,000 clones, just under 85% seen once. Germline assignment: CDR1 SNHLY and CDR2 FYNNEI. Trimming pared 2 bases from V and 6 bases from J, leaving 6 bases between. The CDR3 length is 12 residues. The receptor was derived from a woman in her 50s with acute or convalescent COVID-19. Sequenced input: peripheral blood. The chain recombines TRBV2 with TRBJ2-3; no reliable D call. The CDR3 protein is CASSELSDTQYF. As DNA, the CDR3 is TGTGCCAGCAGTGAACTGTCGGATACGCAGTATTTT.